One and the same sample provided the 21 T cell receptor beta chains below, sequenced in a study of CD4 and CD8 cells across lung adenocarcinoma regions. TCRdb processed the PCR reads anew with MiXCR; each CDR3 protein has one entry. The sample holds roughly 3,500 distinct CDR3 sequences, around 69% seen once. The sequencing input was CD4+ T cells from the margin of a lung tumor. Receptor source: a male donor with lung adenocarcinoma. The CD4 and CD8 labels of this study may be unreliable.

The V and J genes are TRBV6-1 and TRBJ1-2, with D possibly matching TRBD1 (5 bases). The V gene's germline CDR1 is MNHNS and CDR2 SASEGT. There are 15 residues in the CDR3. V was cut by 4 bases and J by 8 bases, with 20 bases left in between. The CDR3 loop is CASSGSGASVWGYTF. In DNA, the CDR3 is TGTGCCAGCAGTGGCTCCGGGGCCTCCGTTTGGGGCTACACCTTC.

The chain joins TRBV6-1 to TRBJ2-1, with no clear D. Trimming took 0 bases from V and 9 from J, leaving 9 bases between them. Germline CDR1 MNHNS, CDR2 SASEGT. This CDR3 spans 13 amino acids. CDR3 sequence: CASSEAWVGEQFF. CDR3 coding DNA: TGTGCCAGCAGTGAAGCTTGGGTGGGTGAGCAGTTCTTC.

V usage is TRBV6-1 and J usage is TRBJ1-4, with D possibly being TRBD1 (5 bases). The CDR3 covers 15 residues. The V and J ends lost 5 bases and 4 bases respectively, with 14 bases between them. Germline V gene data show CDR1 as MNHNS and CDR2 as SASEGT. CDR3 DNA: TGTGCCAGCAGTCCCGGGGAGGGGCGTAATGAAAAACTGTTTTTT. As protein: CASSPGEGRNEKLFF.

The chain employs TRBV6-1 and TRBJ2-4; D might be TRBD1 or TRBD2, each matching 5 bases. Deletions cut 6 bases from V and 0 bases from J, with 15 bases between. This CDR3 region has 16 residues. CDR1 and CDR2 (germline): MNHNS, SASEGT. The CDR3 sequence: CASSVGVLLAKNIQYF. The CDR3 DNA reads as TGTGCCAGCAGCGTGGGGGTCTTACTAGCCAAAAACATTCAGTACTTC.

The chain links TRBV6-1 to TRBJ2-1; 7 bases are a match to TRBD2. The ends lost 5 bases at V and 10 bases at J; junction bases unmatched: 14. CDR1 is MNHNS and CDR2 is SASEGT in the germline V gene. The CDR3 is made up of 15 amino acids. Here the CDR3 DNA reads TGTGCCAGCAGTCCCCCGGGACTAATACAGTGGGAGCAGTTCTTC. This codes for CASSPPGLIQWEQFF.

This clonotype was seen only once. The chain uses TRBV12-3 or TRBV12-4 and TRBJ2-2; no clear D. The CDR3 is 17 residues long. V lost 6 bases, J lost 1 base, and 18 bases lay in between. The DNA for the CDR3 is TGTGCCAGCAGGTCGCTCGGGCACTTTAAGAACACCGGGGAGCTGTTTTTT. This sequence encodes CASRSLGHFKNTGELFF.

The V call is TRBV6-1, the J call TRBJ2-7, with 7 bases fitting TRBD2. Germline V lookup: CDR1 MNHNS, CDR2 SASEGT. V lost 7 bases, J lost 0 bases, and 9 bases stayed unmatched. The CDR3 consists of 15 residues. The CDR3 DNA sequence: TGTGCCAGCAAAAGGGAGGGGACCTACTCCTACGAGCAGTACTTC. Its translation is CASKREGTYSYEQYF.

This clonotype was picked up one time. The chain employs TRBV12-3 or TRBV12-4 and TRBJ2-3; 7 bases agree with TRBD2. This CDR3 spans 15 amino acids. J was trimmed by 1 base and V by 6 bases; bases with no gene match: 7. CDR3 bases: TGTGCCAGCAGCCTAGGCCTAGCGGGCACAGATACGCAGTATTTT. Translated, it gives CASSLGLAGTDTQYF.

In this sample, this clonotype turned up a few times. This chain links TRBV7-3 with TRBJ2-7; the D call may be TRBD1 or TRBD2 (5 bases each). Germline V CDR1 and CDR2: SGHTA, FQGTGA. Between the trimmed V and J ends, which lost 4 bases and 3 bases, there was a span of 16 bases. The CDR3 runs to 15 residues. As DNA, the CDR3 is TGTGCCAGCAGCTCGGGGCAGTTAGGGGACTACGAGCAGTACTTC. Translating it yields CASSSGQLGDYEQYF.

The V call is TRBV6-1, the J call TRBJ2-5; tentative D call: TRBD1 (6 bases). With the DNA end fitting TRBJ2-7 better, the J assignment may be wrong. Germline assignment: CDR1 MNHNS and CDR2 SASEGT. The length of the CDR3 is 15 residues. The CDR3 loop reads CASRGPGVNSYEQYF. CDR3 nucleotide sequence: TGTGCCAGCAGAGGACCAGGGGTAAACTCCTACGAGCAGTACTTC.

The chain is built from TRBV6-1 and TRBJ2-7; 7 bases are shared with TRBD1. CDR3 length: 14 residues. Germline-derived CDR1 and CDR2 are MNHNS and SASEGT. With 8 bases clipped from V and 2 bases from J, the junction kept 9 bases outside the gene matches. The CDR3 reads CASSRGRGTYEQYF. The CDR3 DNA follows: TGTGCCAGCTCGAGAGGCAGGGGGACCTACGAGCAGTACTTC.

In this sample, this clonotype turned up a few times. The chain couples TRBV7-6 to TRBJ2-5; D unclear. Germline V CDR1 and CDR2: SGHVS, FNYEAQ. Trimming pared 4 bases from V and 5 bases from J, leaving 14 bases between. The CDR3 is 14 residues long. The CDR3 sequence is CASSYEAGWETQYF. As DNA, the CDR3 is TGTGCCAGCAGCTACGAGGCCGGGTGGGAGACCCAGTACTTC.

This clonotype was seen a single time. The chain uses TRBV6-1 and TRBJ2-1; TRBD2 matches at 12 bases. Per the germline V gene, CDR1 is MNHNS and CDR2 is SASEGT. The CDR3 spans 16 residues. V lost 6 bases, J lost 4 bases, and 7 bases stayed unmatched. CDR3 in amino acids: CASSTGLAGPYNEQFF. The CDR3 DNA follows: TGTGCCAGCAGCACCGGACTAGCGGGACCGTACAATGAGCAGTTCTTC.

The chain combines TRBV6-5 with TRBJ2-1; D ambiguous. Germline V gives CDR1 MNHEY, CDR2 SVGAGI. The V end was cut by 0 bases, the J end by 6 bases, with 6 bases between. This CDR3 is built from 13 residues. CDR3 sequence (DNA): TGTGCCAGCAGTTACTCGGCGGCCAATGAGCAGTTCTTC. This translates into CASSYSAANEQFF.

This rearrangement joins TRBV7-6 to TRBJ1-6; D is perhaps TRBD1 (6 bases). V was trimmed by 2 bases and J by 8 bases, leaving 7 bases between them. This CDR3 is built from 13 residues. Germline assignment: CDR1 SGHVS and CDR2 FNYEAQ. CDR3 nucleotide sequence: TGTGCCAGCAGCTTATCAGGGGATTCACCCCTCCACTTT. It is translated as CASSLSGDSPLHF.

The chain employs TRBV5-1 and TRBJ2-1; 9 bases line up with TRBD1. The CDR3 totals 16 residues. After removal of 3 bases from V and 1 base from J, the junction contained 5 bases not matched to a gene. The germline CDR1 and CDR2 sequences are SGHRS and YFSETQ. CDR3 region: CASSSPGQGSYNEQFF. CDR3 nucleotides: TGCGCCAGCAGCTCACCGGGACAGGGATCCTACAATGAGCAGTTCTTC.

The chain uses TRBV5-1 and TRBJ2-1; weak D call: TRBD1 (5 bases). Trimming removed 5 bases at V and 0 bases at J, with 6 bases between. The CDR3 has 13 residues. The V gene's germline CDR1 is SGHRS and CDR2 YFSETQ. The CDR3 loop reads CASSQGSYNEQFF. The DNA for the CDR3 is TGCGCCAGCAGTCAGGGCTCCTACAATGAGCAGTTCTTC.

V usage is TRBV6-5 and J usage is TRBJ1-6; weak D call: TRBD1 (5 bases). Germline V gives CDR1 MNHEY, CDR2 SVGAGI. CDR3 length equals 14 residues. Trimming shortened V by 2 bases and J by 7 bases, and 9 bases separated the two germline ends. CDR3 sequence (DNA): TGTGCCAGCAGTTACGGAGGGACGAATTCACCCCTCCACTTT. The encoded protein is CASSYGGTNSPLHF.

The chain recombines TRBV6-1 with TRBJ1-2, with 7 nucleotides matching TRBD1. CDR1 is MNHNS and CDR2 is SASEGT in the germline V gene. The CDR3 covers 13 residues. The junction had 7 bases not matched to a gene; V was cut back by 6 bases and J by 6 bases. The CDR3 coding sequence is TGTGCCAGCAGAACGACAGGGATAAATGGCTACACCTTC. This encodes CASRTTGINGYTF.

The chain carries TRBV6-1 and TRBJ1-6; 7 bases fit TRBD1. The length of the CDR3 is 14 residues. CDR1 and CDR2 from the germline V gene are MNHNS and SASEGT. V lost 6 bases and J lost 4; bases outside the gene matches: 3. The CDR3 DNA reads TGTGCCAGCAGCGAGACAGGGTATAATTCACCCCTCCACTTT. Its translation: CASSETGYNSPLHF.

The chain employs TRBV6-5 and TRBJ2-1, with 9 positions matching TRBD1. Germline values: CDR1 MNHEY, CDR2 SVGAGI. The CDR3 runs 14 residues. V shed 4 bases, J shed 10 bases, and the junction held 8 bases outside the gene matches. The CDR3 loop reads CASSSRDRVHEQFF. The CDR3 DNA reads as TGTGCCAGCAGTTCCCGGGACAGGGTGCACGAGCAGTTCTTC.